Below, one T cell receptor beta chain is given with its context. The entry originates in a study of blood T cell repertoires in COVID-19. Study in general: The analysed material was cDNA or gDNA that came from T cells, B-cell-depleted T cells, or PBMCs.

In the original workflow: Nucleated cell number was recorded as an estimate derived from reference gene primer amplification. Produced via immunoSEQ multiplex PCR; TCRdb's table is partial and in-frame only. Clone size and the V and J calls come from that table; the DNA yielded D and trimming. The sample shows over 200,000 clones, around 90% of them seen only once. The germline CDR1 and CDR2 sequences are MNHEY and SVGAGI. V was clipped by 6 bases and J by 1 base; unmatched bases: 7. The CDR3 totals 15 residues. All enrollees were roughly 18 to 89 years old and from under 25 US areas. Within the 2 weeks before study entry, each person in the exposed group met a COVID-19 case.

Input material: PBMCs or T cells enriched from blood (not recorded which). This sequence joins TRBV6-5 and TRBJ2-3, with 7 bases that match TRBD1. The receptor was derived from a man aged 25-45 years who had been exposed to COVID-19. The CDR3 is CASSLGTAGTDTQYF. For the CDR3, the DNA is TGTGCCAGCAGCCTCGGGACAGCCGGCACAGATACGCAGTATTTT.